This T cell receptor beta chain emerged from a study of identifying expanded T cells in peripheral blood. Measured with immunoSEQ multiplex PCR; TCRdb has only the in-frame clones, and not every one. This table holds 60,000 to 65,000 clones, around 83% found once. Trimming took 2 bases from V and 2 from J; bases not matched to a gene: 5. CDR3 size: 15 residues. Germline V gives CDR1 GTSNPN, CDR2 SVGIG (reference sequence). V and J are TRBV30 and TRBJ2-1, with 8 bases aligning to TRBD1. Material for sequencing was blood. This clonotype was obtained from a person between 18 and 75 years old in good health. This CDR3 is CAWSTRGLTYNEQFF. In nucleotides, the CDR3 is TGTGCCTGGAGTACCAGGGGGCTCACCTACAATGAGCAGTTCTTC.